This TCR beta chain came from a study of blood T cell repertoires in COVID-19. Sequencing was performed with immunoSEQ multiplex PCR; in TCRdb, only in-frame clones are kept and a portion is missing. This repertoire shows some 160,000 clones, 84% found once; its top ten account for roughly 8%. Germline V CDR1 and CDR2: SGHTA, FQGNSA. The CDR3 length is 12 residues. With 5 bases removed from V and 14 bases from J, the gap between germline ends came to 17 bases. The sample consisted of PBMCs or T cells enriched from blood (not recorded which). The chain couples TRBV7-2 to TRBJ2-3; D is unclear. This clonotype was obtained from a woman in her fifties or sixties who had recovered from COVID-19. The CDR3 is CASSPPQPPLYF. CDR3 in DNA: TGTGCCAGCAGCCCCCCCCAACCCCCACTGTATTTT.